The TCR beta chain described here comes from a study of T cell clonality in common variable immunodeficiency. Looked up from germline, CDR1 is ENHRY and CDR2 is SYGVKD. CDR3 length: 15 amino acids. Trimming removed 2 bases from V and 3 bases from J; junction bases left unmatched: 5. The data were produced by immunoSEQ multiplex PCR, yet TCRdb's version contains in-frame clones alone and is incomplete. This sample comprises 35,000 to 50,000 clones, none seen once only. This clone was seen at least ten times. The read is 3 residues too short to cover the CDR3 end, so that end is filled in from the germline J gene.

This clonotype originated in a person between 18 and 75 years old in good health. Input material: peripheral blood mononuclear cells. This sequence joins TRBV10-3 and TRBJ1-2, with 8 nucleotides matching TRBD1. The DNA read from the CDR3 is TGTGCCATCAGTGAGCGGACAGGGTTGGACTATGGC. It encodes CAISERTGLDYG. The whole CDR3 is CAISERTGLDYGYTF.